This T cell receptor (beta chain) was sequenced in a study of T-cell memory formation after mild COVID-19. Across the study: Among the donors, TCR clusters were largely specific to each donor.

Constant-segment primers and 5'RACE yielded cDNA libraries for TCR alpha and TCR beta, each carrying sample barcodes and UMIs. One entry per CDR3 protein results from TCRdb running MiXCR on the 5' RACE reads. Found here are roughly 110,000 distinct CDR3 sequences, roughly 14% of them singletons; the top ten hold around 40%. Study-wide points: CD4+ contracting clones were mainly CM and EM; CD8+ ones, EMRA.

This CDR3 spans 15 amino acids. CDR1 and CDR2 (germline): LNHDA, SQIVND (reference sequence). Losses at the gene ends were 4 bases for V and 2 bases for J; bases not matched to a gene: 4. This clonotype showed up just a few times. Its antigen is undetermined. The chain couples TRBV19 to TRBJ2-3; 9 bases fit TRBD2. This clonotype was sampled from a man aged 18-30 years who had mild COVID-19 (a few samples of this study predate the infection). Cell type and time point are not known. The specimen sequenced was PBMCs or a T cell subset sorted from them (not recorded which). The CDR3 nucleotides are TGTGCCAGTAGTAGTACTAGCGGGCACACAGATACGCAGTATTTT. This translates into CASSSTSGHTDTQYF. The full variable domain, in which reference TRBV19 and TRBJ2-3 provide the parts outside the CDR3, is DGGITQSPKYLFRKEGQNVTLSCEQNLNHDAMYWYRQDPGQGLRLIYYSQIVNDFQKGDIAEGYSVSREKKESFPLTVTSAQKNPTAFYLCASSSTSGHTDTQYFGPGTRLTVL.